The present T cell receptor beta chain was sequenced within a study of control samples from healthy donors and cancer patients. Only in-frame clones appear in the TCRdb table, and some are missing; sequencing was by immunoSEQ multiplex PCR. The repertoire has 60,000 to 95,000 clones, approximately 80% of them found once; the top ten carry roughly 16%. The source material was blood. This TCR came from a man in his fifties or sixties in good health.

CDR3 residues: CASSPGTGVYEQYF. In DNA, the CDR3 is TGTGCCAGTAGCCCCGGGACAGGGGTATACGAGCAGTACTTC. This chain connects TRBV19 to TRBJ2-7; TRBD1 aligns across 10 bases. Germline CDR1 and CDR2: LNHDA and SQIVND (reference sequence). This CDR3 region has 14 residues. V dropped 6 bases and J dropped 4; count of bases not matched to a gene: 6.